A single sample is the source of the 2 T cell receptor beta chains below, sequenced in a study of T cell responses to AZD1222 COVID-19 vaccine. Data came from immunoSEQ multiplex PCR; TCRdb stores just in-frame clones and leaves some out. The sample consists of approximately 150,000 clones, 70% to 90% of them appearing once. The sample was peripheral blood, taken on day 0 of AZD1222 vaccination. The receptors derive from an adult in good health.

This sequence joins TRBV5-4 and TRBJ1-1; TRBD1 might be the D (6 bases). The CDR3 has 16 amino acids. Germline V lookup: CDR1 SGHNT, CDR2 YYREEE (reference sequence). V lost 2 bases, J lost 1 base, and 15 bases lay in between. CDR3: CASSLIRQAGNTEAFF. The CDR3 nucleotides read TGTGCCAGCAGCTTAATAAGACAGGCGGGGAACACTGAAGCTTTCTTT. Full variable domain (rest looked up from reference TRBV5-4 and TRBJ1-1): ETGVTQSPTHLIKTRGQQVTLRCSSQSGHNTVSWYQQALGQGPQFIFQYYREEENGRGNFPPRFSGLQFPNYSSELNVNALELDDSALYLCASSLIRQAGNTEAFFGQGTRLTVV.

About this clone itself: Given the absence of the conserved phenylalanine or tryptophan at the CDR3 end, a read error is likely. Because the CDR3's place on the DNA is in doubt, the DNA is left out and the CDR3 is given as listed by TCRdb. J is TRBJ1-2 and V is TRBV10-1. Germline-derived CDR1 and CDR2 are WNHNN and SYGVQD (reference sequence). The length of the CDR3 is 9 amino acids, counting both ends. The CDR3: CARRKGRVA.